This record covers a single T cell receptor beta chain. The antigen is not known. The sample comes from a study of T-cell reconstitution after alpha-beta-depleted transplantation in children. Whole-study findings and limits: Several hundred expanded graft clones reportedly were the source of alpha-beta T cells about two months after transplant. Several patients had high TCRbeta diversity at day 60; it came from surviving recipient T cells and thymic progenitors. Newly produced T cells mostly provided counts and TCRbeta diversity after one year, as hyperexpanded clones declined.

TCRbeta library preparation incorporated unique molecular identifiers. TCRdb re-derived calls from the PCR reads in MiXCR, one entry per CDR3 protein. The table lists 200,000 to 300,000 distinct CDR3 sequences, about 25% of them singletons. Per the germline V gene, CDR1 is MGHRA and CDR2 is YSYEKL. After removal of 4 bases from V and 3 bases from J, the junction contained 14 bases not matched to a gene. The CDR3 sequence is 17 residues long. The sequence derives from a girl aged 2-10 years with Fanconi anemia, due to receive a stem cell transplant. The sequences come from PBMCs, collected before TCRalphabeta/CD19-depleted stem cell transplant. The rearrangement uses TRBV4-1 and TRBJ2-5, with 7 bases lining up with TRBD2. The CDR3 bases are TGCGCCAGCAGCCCCTCCCTGGAGGCTAGCGGCGAAGAGACCCAGTACTTC. This translates into CASSPSLEASGEETQYF.